One and the same sample provided the 15 T cell receptor beta chains below, sequenced in a study of radiotherapy plus CTLA-4 blockade in lung cancer. Profiled with immunoSEQ multiplex PCR; TCRdb holds only in-frame clones, not every one. The sample shows around 70,000 clones, approximately 83% of them seen only once. The material was peripheral blood, obtained from a patient treated with radiotherapy plus ipilimumab. These receptors all come from a human donor with non-small cell lung cancer who had a partial response to radiotherapy plus ipilimumab.

The rearrangement links TRBV28 to TRBJ1-3; TRBD1 might be the D (6 bases). The CDR3 loop spans 15 amino acids. With 7 bases removed from V and 0 bases from J, the gap between germline ends came to 13 bases. The germline V gene encodes CDR1 MDHEN and CDR2 SYDVKM. Here the CDR3 reads CASKQGTNSGNTIYF. CDR3 coding DNA: TGTGCCAGCAAACAGGGAACCAACTCTGGAAACACCATATATTTT.

The chain joins TRBV2 to TRBJ1-5, with TRBD1 matching 8 bases. The CDR3 is made up of 14 amino acids. Per germline, CDR1 SNHLY and CDR2 FYNNEI. V gave up 4 bases and J gave up 5 bases; unmatched junction bases: 4. CDR3 DNA: TGTGCCAGCAGTGGGGGACAGGTCTATCAGCCCCAGCATTTT. It yields the protein CASSGGQVYQPQHF.

The J gene is TRBJ1-5, the V gene TRBV6-6; unclear D gene. The CDR3 is 15 residues long. With 0 bases removed from V and 0 bases from J, the gap between germline ends came to 6 bases. Germline V gene sequence: CDR1 MNHNY, CDR2 SVGAGI (reference sequence). Here the CDR3 DNA reads TGTGCCAGCAGTTACTCTGAGGGTAGCAATCAGCCCCAGCATTTT. Protein product: CASSYSEGSNQPQHF.

This clone was observed a few times. This chain uses TRBV5-1 with TRBJ2-7; TRBD1 matches 7 bases. V lost 4 bases, J lost 11 bases, and 15 bases stayed unmatched. This CDR3 contains 14 residues. Germline-derived CDR1 and CDR2 are SGHRS and YFSETQ. For the CDR3, the DNA is TGCGCCAGCAGCCAAGGGACAGAGCTTTTTCCCGAGTACTTC. It codes for CASSQGTELFPEYF.

The V gene is TRBV6-1, the J gene TRBJ1-1; D ambiguous. V lost 2 bases and J 1 base, leaving 11 bases between the germline ends. The CDR3 is made up of 15 amino acids. The germline gives CDR1 MNHNS, CDR2 SASEGT. The CDR3 reads CASSELAPGNTEAFF. The CDR3 coding sequence is TGTGCCAGCAGTGAACTAGCCCCAGGGAACACTGAAGCTTTCTTT.

This clone was detected a few times. The chain is built from TRBV5-6 and TRBJ2-1, with TRBD1 matching over 8 bases. Trimming removed 3 bases from V and 5 bases from J; junction bases left unmatched: 4. Looked up from germline, CDR1 is SGHDT and CDR2 is YYEEEE. The CDR3 covers 14 residues. CDR3 DNA sequence: TGTGCCAGCAGCTCGGGACAGGTGGACAATGAGCAGTTCTTC. Residues: CASSSGQVDNEQFF.

J is TRBJ2-2 and V is TRBV5-6, with D perhaps matching TRBD1 (6 bases). Per germline, CDR1 SGHDT and CDR2 YYEEEE. The CDR3 has 15 residues. Trimming took 1 base from V and 4 from J, leaving 11 bases between them. CDR3 region: CASSLMGAGTGELFF. In nucleotides, the CDR3 is TGTGCCAGCAGCTTGATGGGGGCGGGCACCGGGGAGCTGTTTTTT.

The chain links TRBV19 to TRBJ2-7; 9 nucleotides agree with TRBD1. Per the germline V gene, CDR1 is LNHDA and CDR2 is SQIVND (reference sequence). Trimming cost V 4 bases and J 0 bases; bases outside gene matches: 7. This CDR3 has 16 residues. The CDR3 is CASSKGTGQGSYEQYF. CDR3 coding DNA: TGTGCCAGTAGTAAAGGGACAGGGCAAGGCTCCTACGAGCAGTACTTC.

This chain links TRBV9 with TRBJ2-2, with D perhaps matching TRBD2 (6 bases). V shed 3 bases and J shed 3 bases, with 18 bases lying between them. The CDR3 covers 17 residues. Per the germline V gene, CDR1 is SGDLS and CDR2 is YYNGEE. CDR3 amino acids: CASSGRIRDSYTGELFF. The CDR3 nucleotides read TGTGCCAGCAGCGGACGGATCCGGGACTCATACACCGGGGAGCTGTTTTTT.

V gene TRBV7-2 combines with J gene TRBJ1-5, with a tentative D call TRBD1 (6 bases). The V end was cut by 2 bases, the J end by 4 bases, with 9 bases between. This CDR3 spans 14 amino acids. Germline V CDR1 and CDR2: SGHTA, FQGNSA. This CDR3 reads CASSLNRENQPQHF. In nucleotides, the CDR3 is TGTGCCAGCAGCTTAAACAGGGAAAATCAGCCCCAGCATTTT.

This sequence joins TRBV27 and TRBJ1-2; D remains unclear. CDR1 and CDR2 from the germline V gene are MNHEY and SMNVEV (reference sequence). The CDR3 has 14 residues. The V end lost 6 bases, the J end lost 4 bases, and 15 bases lay between the germline ends. CDR3: CASSPGSFSYGYTF. The CDR3 bases are TGTGCCAGCAGCCCGGGTTCGTTTAGCTATGGCTACACCTTC.

CDR3 DNA: TGCGCCAGCAGCTTGGGCGCGGGGGCGGAAGGAGAGCAGTACTTC. Translated, it gives CASSLGAGAEGEQYF. This chain joins TRBV5-1 and TRBJ2-7; possible D gene TRBD2, 7 bases. V was pared by 0 bases and J by 7 bases, with 17 bases between. The germline gives CDR1 SGHRS, CDR2 YFSETQ. The CDR3 loop spans 15 amino acids.

This chain links TRBV7-9 with TRBJ2-2, with D perhaps TRBD1 (6 bases). The CDR3 has 15 amino acids. From germline, CDR1 is SEHNR and CDR2 FQNEAQ (reference sequence). V shed 5 bases and J shed 5 bases, with 15 bases lying between them. The CDR3: CASSPQGRTTGELFF. The CDR3 nucleotides are TGTGCCAGCAGCCCCCAGGGGCGCACAACCGGGGAGCTGTTTTTT.

This clone came up a few times. The V gene is TRBV7-6, the J gene TRBJ2-7, with 9 bases lining up with TRBD1. Germline CDR1 is SGHVS and CDR2 is FNYEAQ. CDR3 size: 16 residues. V lost 5 bases and J lost 5; bases outside the gene matches: 13. The CDR3 reads CASSPKVGQGIDEQYF. The DNA for the CDR3 is TGTGCCAGCAGCCCCAAGGTGGGACAGGGAATCGACGAGCAGTACTTC.

The rearrangement joins TRBV6-1 to TRBJ1-5, with D perhaps TRBD1 (5 bases). CDR3 length: 12 residues. Germline lookup yields CDR1 MNHNS and CDR2 SASEGT. Trimming removed 3 bases at V and 9 bases at J, with 9 bases between. The CDR3 protein is CASSDLGGPQHF. The CDR3 coding sequence is TGTGCCAGCAGTGACCTCGGGGGGCCCCAGCATTTT.